The sequence of this TCR beta chain was determined in a study of T cell responses to AZD1222 COVID-19 vaccine. Sequencing was performed with immunoSEQ multiplex PCR; in TCRdb, only in-frame clones are kept and a portion is missing. The repertoire holds around 110,000 clones, with about 92% as singletons. Study-wide points: The donors showed a predominance of white British ancestry and of females, with possible underestimation of clonal diversity. Reports indicate that nearly half of spike-specific TCRs are directed at unmutated variant regions.

Looked up from germline, CDR1 is MNHEY and CDR2 is SVGAGI. The CDR3 covers 13 residues. The V segment lost 6 bases and the J segment 7 bases; nucleotides outside the gene matches: 1. As concerns this clone: Its antigen is unidentified.

The receptor comes from an adult in good health. The chain recombines TRBV6-5 with TRBJ2-1; 12 nucleotides agree with TRBD2. The sample in question was peripheral blood, obtained on day 0 of AZD1222 vaccination. The CDR3, as DNA: TGTGCCAGCAGAGGACTAGCGGGGAATGAGCAGTTCTTC. The encoded protein is CASRGLAGNEQFF.